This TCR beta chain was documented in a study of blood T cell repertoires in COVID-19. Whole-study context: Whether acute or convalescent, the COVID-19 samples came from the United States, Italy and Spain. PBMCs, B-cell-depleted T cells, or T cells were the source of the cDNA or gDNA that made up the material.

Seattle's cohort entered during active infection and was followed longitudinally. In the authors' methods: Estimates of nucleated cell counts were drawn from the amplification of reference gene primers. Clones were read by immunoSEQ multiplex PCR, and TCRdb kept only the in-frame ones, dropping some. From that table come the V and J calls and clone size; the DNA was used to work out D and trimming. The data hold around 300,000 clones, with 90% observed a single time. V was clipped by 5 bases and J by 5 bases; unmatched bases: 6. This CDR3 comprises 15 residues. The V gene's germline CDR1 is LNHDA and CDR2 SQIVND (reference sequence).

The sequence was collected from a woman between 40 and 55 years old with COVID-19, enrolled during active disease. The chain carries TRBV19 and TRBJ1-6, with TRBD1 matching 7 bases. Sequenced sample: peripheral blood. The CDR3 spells CASSFRQGDNSPLHF. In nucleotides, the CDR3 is TGTGCCAGTAGTTTCCGACAGGGCGATAATTCACCCCTCCACTTT. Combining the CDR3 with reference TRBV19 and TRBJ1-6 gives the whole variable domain DGGITQSPKYLFRKEGQNVTLSCEQNLNHDAMYWYRQDPGQGLRLIYYSQIVNDFQKGDIAEGYSVSREKKESFPLTVTSAQKNPTAFYLCASSFRQGDNSPLHFGNGTRLTVT.